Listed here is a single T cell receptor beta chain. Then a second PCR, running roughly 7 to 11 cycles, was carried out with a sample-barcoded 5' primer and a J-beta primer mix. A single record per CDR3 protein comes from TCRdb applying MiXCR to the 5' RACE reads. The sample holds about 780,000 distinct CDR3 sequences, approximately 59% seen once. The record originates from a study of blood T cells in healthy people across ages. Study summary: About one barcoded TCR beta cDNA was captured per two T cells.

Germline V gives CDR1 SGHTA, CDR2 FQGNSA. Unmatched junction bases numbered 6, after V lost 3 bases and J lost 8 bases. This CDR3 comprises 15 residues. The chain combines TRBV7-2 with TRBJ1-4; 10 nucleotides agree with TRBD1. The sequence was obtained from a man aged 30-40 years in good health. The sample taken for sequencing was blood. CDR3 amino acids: CASSFSGTGEEKLFF. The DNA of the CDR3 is TGTGCCAGCAGCTTTTCCGGGACAGGGGAGGAAAAACTGTTTTTT.